This record looks at one T cell receptor (beta chain) sequence and its context. The target antigen is unknown. The CDR3 sequence is 12 residues long. Trimming removed 9 bases from V and 6 bases from J, with 9 bases in between. The repertoire was sequenced with immunoSEQ multiplex PCR; TCRdb's copy has only in-frame clones and lacks some. Here the sample spans 90,000 to 120,000 clones, around 91% being singletons. The entry originates in a study of T cell responses to AZD1222 COVID-19 vaccine. Study-wide context: Pooling covered second doses at about 4 or about 12 weeks. Overall study results and limits: With dominance at 160-218 and 743-854, vaccine-associated CD4 TCRs spanned spike. AZD1222 recipients seropositive at baseline numbered only six or seven. Reportedly, nearly half the spike-specific TCRs target unmutated variant regions.

This chain uses TRBV12-3 or TRBV12-4 with TRBJ1-6, with D unclear. The TCR originated in an adult in good health. Sequencing used peripheral blood, obtained on day 0 of AZD1222 vaccination. The DNA of the CDR3 is TGTGCCAGTGGACCTATTAATTCACCCCTCCACTTT. This encodes CASGPINSPLHF.